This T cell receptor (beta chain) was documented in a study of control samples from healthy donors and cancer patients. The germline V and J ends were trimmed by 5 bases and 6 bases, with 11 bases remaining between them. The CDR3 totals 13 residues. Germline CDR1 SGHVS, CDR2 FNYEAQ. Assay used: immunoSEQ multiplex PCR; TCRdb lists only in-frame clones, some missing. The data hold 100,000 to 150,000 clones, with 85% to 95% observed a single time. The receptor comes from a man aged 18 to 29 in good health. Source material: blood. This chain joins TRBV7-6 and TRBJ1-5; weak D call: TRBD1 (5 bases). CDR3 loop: CASSQGVGQPQHF. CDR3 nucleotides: TGTGCCAGCAGCCAAGGGGTGGGTCAGCCCCAGCATTTT.